This T cell receptor beta chain was identified in a study of blood T cell repertoires in COVID-19. Whole-study context: Both acute and convalescent COVID-19 samples were obtained from the United States, Italy and Spain. Sample material is recorded as cDNA or gDNA derived from T cells, B-cell-depleted T cells, or PBMCs.

Germline lookup yields CDR1 SGHTA and CDR2 FQGNSA. With 4 bases removed from V and 8 bases from J, the gap between germline ends came to 14 bases. This CDR3 has 13 amino acids. Study processing details: Amplification of reference gene primers provided the estimated nucleated cell counts. Using immunoSEQ multiplex PCR, the repertoire was profiled, and TCRdb retains in-frame clones only, with some absent. The DNA was the basis for D and trimming; V, J and clone size are from that table. The data hold about 220,000 clones, with roughly 85% observed a single time. Source material: peripheral blood. The clonotype was recovered from a man aged 25-45 years who had recovered from COVID-19. V and J are TRBV7-2 and TRBJ1-2; perhaps TRBD1 as D (6 bases). This CDR3 is CASSSRQGPGYTF. The CDR3 nucleotides read TGTGCCAGCAGCTCACGGCAGGGGCCGGGCTACACCTTC.